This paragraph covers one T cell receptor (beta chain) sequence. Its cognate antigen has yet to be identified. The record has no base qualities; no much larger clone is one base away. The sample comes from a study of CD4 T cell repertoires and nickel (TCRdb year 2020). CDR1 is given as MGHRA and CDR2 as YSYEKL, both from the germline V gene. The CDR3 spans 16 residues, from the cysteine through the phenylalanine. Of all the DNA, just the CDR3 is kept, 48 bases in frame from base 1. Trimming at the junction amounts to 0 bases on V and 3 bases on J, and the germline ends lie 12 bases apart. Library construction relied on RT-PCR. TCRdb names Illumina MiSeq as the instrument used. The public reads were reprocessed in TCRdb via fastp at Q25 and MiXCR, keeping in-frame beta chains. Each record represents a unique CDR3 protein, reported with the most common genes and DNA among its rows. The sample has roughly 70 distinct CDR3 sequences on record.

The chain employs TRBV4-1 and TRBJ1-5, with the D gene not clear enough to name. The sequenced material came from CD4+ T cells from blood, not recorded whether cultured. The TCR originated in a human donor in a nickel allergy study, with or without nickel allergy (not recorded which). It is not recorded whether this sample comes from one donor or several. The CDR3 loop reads CASSQDQGRLNQPQHF. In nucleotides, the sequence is TGCGCCAGCAGCCAAGATCAAGGCAGACTCAATCAGCCCCAGCATTTT.